The T cell receptor beta chain under discussion was sequenced for a study of STAT5B mutations in CD4+ large granular lymphocyte leukemia. Study details: The CDR3 'QG' motif was associated with a particular HLA allele among healthy donors.

Study observations and caveats: Top patient clones used TRBV06 genes more often: 8/27 versus 2/35 in controls. Without putative leukemic clones, patient CD4-sorted repertoires remained more clonal than healthy CD4+ repertoires.

Trimming pared 6 bases from V and 8 bases from J, leaving 13 bases between. The CDR3 contains 12 residues. Germline CDR1 is LNHDA and CDR2 is SQIVND (reference sequence). How the authors handled the data: Productive clonotypes were detectable down to 2.59 x 10-5 frequency. Clones were sequenced by immunoSEQ multiplex PCR, and TCRdb holds only the in-frame ones, with some missing. V and J calls and clone size are given by that table; D and trimming were obtained from the DNA. The table lists about 33,000 clones, around 76% of them singletons. Comments on this clone: The antigen remains unidentified.

This TCR was recovered from a human donor in good health. The sample consisted of CD4+ T cells from blood buffy coats. The V call is TRBV19, the J call TRBJ1-1; possible D gene TRBD1, 6 bases. This CDR3 is CASRGGGGEAFF. For the CDR3, the DNA is TGTGCCAGTAGGGGAGGGGGGGGAGAAGCTTTCTTT.